A single sample gave rise to the 28 T cell receptor beta chains below, sequenced in a study of blood T cell repertoires in COVID-19. Libraries were prepared by immunoSEQ multiplex PCR; TCRdb keeps only in-frame clonotypes and omits some of them. The sample includes approximately 300,000 clones, about nine tenths seen only once; the top ten take about 10%. The source material was PBMCs or T cells enriched from blood (not recorded which). The receptor set was obtained from a woman under 30 who had recovered from COVID-19.

The CDR3 DNA reads TGTGCCAGCAGCTTAAAGGGGCAGGGTTCACCCCTCCACTTT. This encodes CASSLKGQGSPLHF. The chain has TRBV7-3 and TRBJ1-6, with D perhaps TRBD1 (5 bases). Germline CDR1 SGHTA, CDR2 FQGTGA. The CDR3 sequence is 14 residues long. V lost 1 base to trimming and J lost 9 bases, with 10 bases between them. Combining the CDR3 with reference TRBV7-3 and TRBJ1-6 gives the whole variable domain GAGVSQTPSNKVTEKGKYVELRCDPISGHTALYWYRQSLGQGPEFLIYFQGTGAADDSGLPNDRFFAVRPEGSVSTLKIQRTERGDSAVYLCASSLKGQGSPLHFGNGTRLTVT.

The chain combines TRBV12-3 or TRBV12-4 with TRBJ2-7; D might be TRBD2 (5 bases). The CDR3 length is 12 residues. V was shortened by 5 bases and J by 3 bases, with 8 bases between the two germline ends. DNA for the CDR3: TGTGCCAGCAGTAGAGGGATCTACGAGCAGTACTTC. Amino acid sequence: CASSRGIYEQYF.

The rearrangement joins TRBV30 to TRBJ1-1, with D perhaps TRBD1 (5 bases). Per the germline V gene, CDR1 is GTSNPN and CDR2 is SVGIG (reference sequence). The CDR3 covers 13 residues. The V and J ends lost 4 bases and 11 bases respectively, with 20 bases between them. CDR3 nucleotides: TGTGCCTGGATTCAGTCGTCAGCGGGGGGGGCTTTCTTT. This encodes CAWIQSSAGGAFF.

J is TRBJ2-3 and V is TRBV5-1; 9 bases match TRBD1. CDR1 and CDR2 from the germline V gene are SGHRS and YFSETQ. J gave up 8 bases and V 4 bases, and 8 bases lay outside the gene matches. The CDR3 consists of 14 residues. CDR3 loop: CASSIGQGSTTQYF. The CDR3 DNA follows: TGCGCCAGCAGCATTGGACAGGGGAGTACTACGCAGTATTTT.

The chain couples TRBV24-1 to TRBJ2-3, with TRBD2 matching over 7 bases. V lost 3 bases, J lost 5 bases, and 10 bases stayed unmatched. Germline V gene data show CDR1 as KGHDR and CDR2 as SFDVKD. The CDR3 has 16 residues. The CDR3 DNA reads as TGTGCCACCAGTGATACTGGGGCGGGGAGGGTAGATACGCAGTATTTT. This translates into CATSDTGAGRVDTQYF.

The rearrangement uses TRBV3-1 (or the pseudogene TRBV3-2) and TRBJ2-7, with D perhaps TRBD2 (5 bases). The CDR3 sequence is 12 residues long. Trimming cost V 3 bases and J 3 bases, with 6 bases left between them. The germline V gene has CDR1 LGHDT and CDR2 YNNKEL (reference sequence). The CDR3 reads CASSHSGYEQYF. In DNA form, the CDR3 reads TGTGCCAGCAGCCACAGCGGCTACGAGCAGTACTTC.

This chain connects TRBV11-2 to TRBJ1-4; maybe TRBD1 (6 bases). Germline V gene lookup returns CDR1 SGHAT and CDR2 FQNNGV. The CDR3 length is 15 residues. Between the trimmed V and J ends, which lost 2 bases and 4 bases, there was a span of 11 bases. The CDR3 loop reads CASSLRDTINEKLFF. The CDR3, as DNA: TGTGCCAGCAGCTTAAGGGACACGATTAATGAAAAACTGTTTTTT.

The table lists this clone with a count of one. The chain combines TRBV2 with TRBJ2-1, with 11 bases identical to TRBD2. Germline loops: CDR1 SNHLY, CDR2 FYNNEI. After removal of 5 bases from V and 16 bases from J, the junction contained 7 bases not matched to a gene. CDR3 length equals 12 residues. The chain's CDR3 is CASSSLAGAGFF. The CDR3 region has the DNA TGTGCCAGCAGTTCACTAGCGGGAGCAGGATTCTTC.

The chain uses TRBV19 and TRBJ2-3; 8 nucleotides agree with TRBD1. CDR3 length: 15 residues. Germline-derived CDR1 and CDR2 are LNHDA and SQIVND (reference sequence). V was clipped by 4 bases and J by 6 bases; unmatched bases: 9. The CDR3 bases are TGTGCCAGTAGTAACGACAGGGGCAACTGGGATACGCAGTATTTT. This codes for CASSNDRGNWDTQYF.

V is TRBV14 and J is TRBJ1-2; unclear D gene. Germline assignment: CDR1 SGHDN and CDR2 FVKESK. The CDR3 is 13 amino acids. Trimming pared 4 bases from V and 5 bases from J, leaving 11 bases between. The CDR3 spells CASSRAGRYGYTF. The CDR3 nucleotides read TGTGCCAGCAGCCGGGCCGGGAGGTATGGCTACACCTTC.

This chain's CDR3 is CASSQLETGASYNEQFF. CDR3 nucleotides: TGCGCCAGCAGTCAATTAGAGACAGGGGCGTCCTACAATGAGCAGTTCTTC. The chain uses TRBV23-1 and TRBJ2-1, with 8 nucleotides matching TRBD1. TRBV23-1 is labeled an ORF, and its function is uncertain. CDR3 length equals 17 residues. The V and J ends lost 1 base and 1 base, in that order; junction bases with no gene match: 6.

J is TRBJ2-7 and V is TRBV11-2; 7 nucleotides line up with TRBD1. The V gene end was trimmed by 1 base and the J gene end by 4 bases; junction bases not matched to a gene: 13. The CDR3 loop spans 17 amino acids. Germline assignment: CDR1 SGHAT and CDR2 FQNNGV. The CDR3 coding sequence is TGTGCCAGCAGCTTAGGACGTAATACAGGGGTTGGTTACGAGCAGTACTTC. Its translation is CASSLGRNTGVGYEQYF. The whole variable domain, filled in from reference TRBV11-2 and TRBJ2-7, reads EAGVAQSPRYKIIEKRQSVAFWCNPISGHATLYWYQQILGQGPKLLIQFQNNGVVDDSQLPKDRFSAERLKGVDSTLKIQPAKLEDSAVYLCASSLGRNTGVGYEQYFGPGTRLTVT.

The V and J genes are TRBV28 and TRBJ1-5, with 9 bases fitting TRBD1. CDR1 is MDHEN and CDR2 is SYDVKM in the germline V gene. V lost 4 bases, J lost 4 bases, and 5 bases stayed unmatched. The CDR3 has 15 residues. The CDR3 DNA reads as TGTGCCAGCAGTTCCCCGACAGGGGGGAATCAGCCCCAGCATTTT. Translation: CASSSPTGGNQPQHF.

This clone was detected only once. The rearrangement links TRBV24-1 to TRBJ2-3; 8 bases line up with TRBD1. The V segment lost 4 bases and the J segment 5 bases; nucleotides outside the gene matches: 10. The germline CDR1 and CDR2 sequences are KGHDR and SFDVKD. This CDR3 region has 16 residues. The CDR3 is CATSDADRGFVDTQYF. In DNA form, the CDR3 reads TGTGCCACCAGTGACGCCGACAGGGGATTCGTAGATACGCAGTATTTT.

In this sample, this clone turned up once. This chain uses TRBV11-2 with TRBJ2-1; 8 bases align to TRBD2. The CDR3 length is 17 residues. Germline trimming cut 3 bases from V and 0 bases from J; bases unmatched to any gene: 7. Germline CDR1 reads SGHAT; CDR2 reads FQNNGV. CDR3 coding DNA: TGTGCCAGCAGCTTCGATCCGAGCGGGAGCTCCTACAATGAGCAGTTCTTC. Amino acids: CASSFDPSGSSYNEQFF.

There are a few counts of this clone. The rearrangement links TRBV7-3 to TRBJ1-1, with TRBD1 matching over 9 bases. V was pared by 5 bases and J by 6 bases, with 4 bases of the junction left unmatched. The CDR3 is 13 residues long. Germline CDR1 is SGHTA and CDR2 is FQGTGA. This chain's CDR3 is CASSGQGMAEAFF. For the CDR3, the DNA is TGTGCCAGCAGCGGACAGGGGATGGCTGAAGCTTTCTTT.

The chain joins TRBV4-1 to TRBJ1-1; D is unclear. Germline CDR1 reads MGHRA; CDR2 reads YSYEKL. The CDR3 length is 16 residues. The ends were cut back, 6 bases at V and 1 base at J, with 18 bases in the middle. The CDR3 DNA is TGCGCCAGCAGGCACATTGTCCGACGGGAGAACACTGAAGCTTTCTTT. Protein product: CASRHIVRRENTEAFF.

This clone was observed a single time. The rearrangement joins TRBV9 to TRBJ1-2; D call uncertain. The germline V gene encodes CDR1 SGDLS and CDR2 YYNGEE. The CDR3 extends over 14 amino acids. Trimming stripped 0 bases from V and 7 bases from J, with 13 bases between. DNA for the CDR3: TGTGCCAGCAGCGTAGAGATGGAGGGCGGTGGCTACACCTTC. Translating it yields CASSVEMEGGGYTF.

This chain links TRBV19 with TRBJ1-5, with TRBD1 as a possible D gene (5 bases). The germline gives CDR1 LNHDA, CDR2 SQIVND (reference sequence). This CDR3 is built from 17 residues. The V end was cut by 5 bases, the J end by 0 bases, with 17 bases between. The CDR3 DNA reads as TGTGCCAGTAGTTTCCCGCCAGGGCAGAATAGCAATCAGCCCCAGCATTTT. Translation gives CASSFPPGQNSNQPQHF.

The chain employs TRBV27 and TRBJ2-1, with 10 bases matching TRBD1. J was trimmed by 6 bases and V by 5 bases; bases with no gene match: 4. Germline-derived CDR1 and CDR2 are MNHEY and SMNVEV (reference sequence). The length of the CDR3 is 14 residues. The CDR3 is CASSPGQGFNEQFF. CDR3 in DNA: TGTGCCAGCAGTCCGGGACAGGGGTTCAATGAGCAGTTCTTC.

The sample holds one count of this clone. The chain recombines TRBV28 with TRBJ1-3; 8 bases align to TRBD1. This CDR3 has 16 amino acids. The trim removed 5 bases at V and 0 bases at J, leaving 6 bases unmatched. Germline V gives CDR1 MDHEN, CDR2 SYDVKM. CDR3 nucleotides: TGTGCCAGCAGTCCGGACAGGGCTTACTCTGGAAACACCATATATTTT. Protein product: CASSPDRAYSGNTIYF.

A note on this clone: In the same sample, other DNA sequences code for this CDR3. The rearrangement joins TRBV7-3 to TRBJ2-3; D unresolved. The V gene's germline CDR1 is SGHTA and CDR2 FQGTGA. CDR3 length: 13 amino acids. V was shortened by 5 bases and J by 1 base, with 7 bases between the two germline ends. This CDR3 is CASSPPGTDTQYF. The CDR3 DNA reads TGTGCCAGCAGCCCTCCGGGCACAGATACGCAGTATTTT.

The chain uses TRBV10-3 and TRBJ2-6, with TRBD1 as a possible D gene (5 bases). The CDR3 is 17 amino acids. V was shortened by 5 bases and J by 1 base, with 15 bases between the two germline ends. Germline lookup yields CDR1 ENHRY and CDR2 SYGVKD. CDR3 in amino acids: CAISRQSDESGANVLTF. The DNA for the CDR3 is TGTGCCATCAGTAGACAGTCCGATGAATCTGGGGCCAACGTCCTGACTTTC.

The V call is TRBV7-3, the J call TRBJ1-4, with D unresolved. Per the germline V gene, CDR1 is SGHTA and CDR2 is FQGTGA. Trimming pared 2 bases from V and 8 bases from J, leaving 18 bases between. The CDR3 runs to 16 residues. CDR3: CASSLGQVAAGEKLFF. The DNA of the CDR3 is TGTGCCAGCAGCTTAGGGCAGGTAGCCGCGGGGGAAAAACTGTTTTTT.

The chain combines TRBV19 with TRBJ2-2, with a possible D match to TRBD2 (5 bases). The CDR3 is made up of 12 amino acids. V was clipped by 5 bases and J by 8 bases, with 9 bases between them. Germline CDR1 is LNHDA and CDR2 is SQIVND (reference sequence). CDR3 protein: CASSSGGGELFF. DNA for the CDR3: TGTGCCAGTAGTTCTGGAGGTGGGGAGCTGTTTTTT.

The V call is TRBV7-9, the J call TRBJ2-7; no clear D. The germline CDR1 and CDR2 sequences are SEHNR and FQNEAQ (reference sequence). Between the trimmed V and J ends, which lost 4 bases and 0 bases, there was a span of 10 bases. The CDR3 spans 14 residues. CDR3 amino acids: CASSSSRHSYEQYF. CDR3 nucleotides: TGTGCCAGCAGCTCCTCACGACACTCCTACGAGCAGTACTTC.

The J gene is TRBJ2-7, the V gene TRBV7-2, with a weak D call TRBD2 (7 bases). The CDR3 is 16 amino acids. Germline CDR1 is SGHTA and CDR2 is FQGNSA. V lost 8 bases, J lost 7 bases, and 27 bases lay in between. The CDR3, as DNA: TGTGCCAGCGCAGCGGGACAACGATTCTCCTCTGGGGAGCAGTACTTC. Its protein is CASAAGQRFSSGEQYF.

In its sample, this clone was seen once. This chain connects TRBV10-1 to TRBJ2-1; possibly TRBD1 for D (6 bases). V was cut by 3 bases and J by 4 bases, with 10 bases left in between. The CDR3 totals 14 residues. Germline V gene data show CDR1 as WNHNN and CDR2 as SYGVQD (reference sequence). Here the CDR3 reads CASSDTGFYNEQFF. Here the CDR3 DNA reads TGCGCCAGCAGTGATACAGGGTTTTACAATGAGCAGTTCTTC.